A selection of T cell receptor beta chains follows, all from one sample in a study of blood T cell repertoires in COVID-19. Using immunoSEQ multiplex PCR, the repertoire was profiled, and TCRdb retains in-frame clones only, with some absent. Here the sample spans fewer than 150,000 clones, approximately 90% being singletons. Sequenced: peripheral blood. Every receptor here comes from a woman in her fifties or sixties with acute or convalescent COVID-19. CDR3s include the opening cysteine and the closing phenylalanine or tryptophan. A D gene is named only where the DNA matches it firmly. A row's size may be missing; if present it is once, few, many or a size class.

J gene	D gene	V gene	CDR3 length	clone size	CDR3 protein	CDR3 DNA
TRBJ2-1	TRBD2	TRBV18	15	NA	CASSPVSGSLNEQFF	TGTGCCAGCTCACCAGTGAGCGGGAGTCTTAATGAGCAGTTCTTC
TRBJ2-3	NA	TRBV2	13	NA	CASTEGSTDTQYF	TGTGCCAGCACCGAGGGAAGCACAGATACGCAGTATTTT
TRBJ1-6	TRBD1	TRBV2	12	NA	CASREQGLPLHF	TGTGCCAGCAGAGAACAGGGGTTACCCCTCCACTTT
TRBJ1-3	TRBD1	TRBV29-1	18	once	CSVEAAVRTGRSGNTIYF	TGCAGCGTTGAAGCGGCCGTAAGGACAGGTCGCTCTGGAAACACCATATATTTT
TRBJ1-3	NA	TRBV18	15	once	CASSQDRNSGNTIYF	TGTGCCAGCTCTCAGGATAGGAACTCTGGAAACACCATATATTTT
TRBJ1-2	NA	TRBV7-9	13	NA	CASSLSQHYGYTF	TGTGCCAGCAGCTTATCACAGCATTATGGCTACACCTTC
TRBJ2-7	TRBD2	TRBV19	18	NA	CASSPLPIAGGLTYEQYF	TGTGCCAGTAGTCCCCTGCCAATAGCGGGGGGTCTAACCTACGAGCAGTACTTC
TRBJ2-7	NA	TRBV28	14	NA	CASSPLLGYYKQYF	TGTGCCAGCAGTCCCCTGCTGGGTTACTACAAGCAGTACTTC
TRBJ1-5	NA	TRBV18	15	NA	CASSPTGLGNQPQHF	TGTGCCAGCTCACCCACAGGGTTGGGCAATCAGCCCCAGCATTTT
TRBJ1-2	NA	TRBV6-5	14	NA	CASSYSTVNYGYTF	TGTGCCAGCAGTTACTCGACAGTAAACTATGGCTACACCTTC
TRBJ2-7	TRBD2	TRBV19	16	NA	CASTPGRTSGNSEQYF	TGTGCCAGTACTCCAGGCCGGACTAGCGGGAACTCCGAGCAGTACTTC
TRBJ2-3	NA	TRBV10-2	13	NA	CASNFQSTDTQYF	TGCGCCAGCAATTTCCAAAGCACAGATACGCAGTATTTT
TRBJ1-2	TRBD1	TRBV2	14	NA	CASSLQGASYGYTF	TGTGCCAGCAGTTTACAGGGGGCGAGCTATGGCTACACCTTC
TRBJ2-1	NA	TRBV4-1	16	NA	CASSQERTYSGDEQFF	TGCGCCAGCAGCCAAGAGCGAACCTACTCCGGGGATGAGCAGTTCTTC
TRBJ2-5	TRBD2	TRBV27	17	NA	CASSLRSAGGPRETQYF	TGTGCCAGCAGTTTACGTTCGGCGGGAGGGCCAAGGGAGACCCAGTACTTC
TRBJ1-5	NA	TRBV24-1	20	NA	CATSDFGAWRKRYSNQPQHF	TGTGCCACCAGTGATTTTGGTGCGTGGAGGAAGCGGTATAGCAATCAGCCCCAGCATTTT
TRBJ2-2	NA	TRBV6-4	17	once	CASSDPNKGDRGGELFF	TGTGCCAGCAGTGACCCCAACAAGGGGGATCGGGGCGGGGAGCTGTTTTTT
TRBJ2-3	TRBD2	TRBV2	14	NA	CASSVRGGPDTQYF	TGTGCCAGCAGTGTGCGGGGGGGCCCCGATACGCAGTATTTT
TRBJ1-2	NA	TRBV4-1	17	NA	CASSQDGSWKGRGGYTF	TGCGCCAGCAGCCAAGATGGGAGTTGGAAGGGGAGGGGTGGCTACACCTTC
TRBJ2-5	TRBD2	TRBV6-1	18	NA	CASSEALQPSGGQETQYF	TGTGCCAGCAGTGAAGCGCTTCAACCTAGCGGGGGACAAGAGACCCAGTACTTC
TRBJ1-4	NA	TRBV4-3	14	NA	CASSQEGQGEKLFF	TGCGCCAGCAGCCAAGAGGGGCAGGGCGAAAAACTGTTTTTT
TRBJ2-7	NA	TRBV7-8	15	NA	CASSLGSQNPYEQYF	TGTGCCAGCAGCTTAGGGAGTCAGAACCCCTACGAGCAGTACTTC
TRBJ2-7	NA	TRBV4-1	14	NA	CASSQVAGTYEQYF	TGCGCCAGCAGCCAAGTCGCAGGTACCTACGAGCAGTACTTC
TRBJ2-7	TRBD2	TRBV19	17	NA	CASSIEGGTSGNYEQYF	TGTGCCAGTAGTATAGAGGGAGGGACTAGCGGGAACTACGAGCAGTACTTC
TRBJ2-1	TRBD2	TRBV30	15	once	CAWSRGVAGYNEQFF	TGTGCCTGGAGTCGCGGAGTAGCGGGGTACAATGAGCAGTTCTTC
TRBJ2-4	NA	TRBV6-5	12	NA	CASSFQTATQYF	TGTGCCAGCAGTTTCCAGACAGCTACTCAGTACTTC
TRBJ2-1	NA	TRBV28	11	NA	CASSLGREQFF	TGTGCCAGCAGTCTAGGCCGTGAGCAGTTCTTC
TRBJ2-1	NA	TRBV11-2	14	NA	CASFGTHLPNEQFF	TGTGCCAGTTTTGGGACTCACCTCCCCAATGAGCAGTTCTTC
TRBJ2-2	TRBD2	TRBV9	16	NA	CASSVALASGTGELFF	TGTGCCAGCAGCGTAGCTTTGGCTAGCGGGACCGGGGAGCTGTTTTTT
TRBJ1-3	NA	TRBV3-1/TRBV3-2	15	NA	CASSQAGHSGNTIYF	TGTGCCAGCAGCCAAGCAGGTCACTCTGGAAACACCATATATTTT
TRBJ2-5	NA	TRBV29-1	11	NA	CSVERLETQYF	TGCAGCGTTGAGAGATTGGAGACCCAGTACTTC
TRBJ2-5	TRBD2	TRBV11-2	17	NA	CASSSGLAVNIQETQYF	TGTGCCAGCAGCTCGGGACTAGCGGTGAACATACAAGAGACCCAGTACTTC
TRBJ1-2	TRBD1	TRBV18	14	NA	CASSPSTGNYGYTF	TGTGCCAGCTCACCATCGACAGGGAACTATGGCTACACCTTC
TRBJ2-7	TRBD1	TRBV24-1	15	NA	CATSETGQGRNEQYF	TGTGCCACCAGTGAGACGGGACAGGGTAGAAACGAGCAGTACTTC
TRBJ1-2	NA	TRBV5-1	14	NA	CASSLGTEHYGYTF	TGCGCCAGCAGCTTGGGGACAGAACACTATGGCTACACCTTC
TRBJ2-3	NA	TRBV7-6	16	NA	CASSLTVTRSTDTQYF	TGTGCCAGCAGCTTAACAGTCACTCGTAGCACAGATACGCAGTATTTT
TRBJ1-2	NA	TRBV30	12	NA	CAWSLPQGRGTF	TGTGCCTGGAGTCTCCCACAGGGCCGCGGCACCTTC
TRBJ2-7	TRBD1	TRBV18	14	NA	CASSPRQGQGEQYF	TGTGCCAGCTCCCCCAGACAGGGGCAAGGCGAGCAGTACTTC
TRBJ1-2	NA	TRBV12-3/TRBV12-4	13	NA	CASSFGQADGYTF	TGTGCCAGCAGTTTCGGTCAGGCAGATGGCTACACCTTC
TRBJ1-6	NA	TRBV9	13	NA	CASTQGINSPLHF	TGTGCCAGCACCCAGGGGATTAATTCACCCCTCCACTTT